This T cell receptor beta chain originates from a study of neurological immune-mediated disorders. Study findings and constraints: No CDR3 amino acid sequences were shared by expanded clones across subjects, suggesting private repertoires in all groups.

The cDNA was generated through 5'RACE incorporating 10-nucleotide random UMIs. In TCRdb, the 5' RACE reads were re-called with MiXCR into one record per CDR3 protein. The table includes about 59,000 distinct CDR3 sequences, 12% detected once. This clonotype came up many times. Its antigen is not known. The CDR3 is 16 residues long. CDR1 and CDR2 (germline): SGHTA, FQGTGA. V lost 8 bases to trimming and J lost 1 base; unmatched junction nucleotides: 7. From 2 million PBMCs stored at -80 C, the unsorted libraries were generated. The chain is built from TRBV7-3 and TRBJ2-2; 10 positions agree with TRBD1. The receptor's source is a woman in her fifties or sixties with HTLV-1-associated myelopathy (HAM/TSP). The sample taken for sequencing was PBMCs. In DNA, the CDR3 is TGTGCCAGCGGAAGGACAGGGGGACAGAACACCGGGGAGCTGTTTTTT. Amino acids: CASGRTGGQNTGELFF.